This T cell receptor beta chain was sequenced during a study of control samples from healthy donors and cancer patients. Clones were read by immunoSEQ multiplex PCR, and TCRdb kept only the in-frame ones, dropping some. The data show roughly 120,000 clones, approximately 90% seen once. The V segment lost 3 bases and the J segment 6 bases; nucleotides outside the gene matches: 11. Germline V CDR1 and CDR2: MNHEY, SMNVEV (reference sequence). The CDR3 runs to 16 residues. The V call is TRBV27, the J call TRBJ2-1; 7 bases fit TRBD1. The clonotype was recovered from a woman aged 18-29 years in good health. The sample was blood. CDR3: CASSLAPGQVPNEQFF. Here the CDR3 DNA reads TGTGCCAGCAGTTTGGCCCCCGGACAGGTCCCCAATGAGCAGTTCTTC.